This T cell receptor (beta chain) was observed in a study of blood T cell repertoires in COVID-19. Study-level information: In each case, the material was cDNA or gDNA derived from T cells, B-cell-depleted T cells, or PBMCs.

Per germline, CDR1 MNHNS and CDR2 SASEGT. This CDR3 has 16 amino acids. The V and J ends lost 4 bases and 3 bases, in that order; junction bases with no gene match: 6. Authors' methods: Estimation of nucleated cell counts was performed using reference gene primer amplification. Method: immunoSEQ multiplex PCR; TCRdb's copy keeps in-frame clones and lacks some. V and J calls and clone size follow that table, whereas D and trimming were derived from the DNA. The sample lists some 41,000 clones, 65% to 90% seen once, with about 5% in the top ten. The chain uses TRBV6-1 and TRBJ2-2; 9 bases agree with TRBD1. This TCR came from a man aged 35-49 years with active COVID-19. Specimen: peripheral blood. CDR3 coding DNA: TGTGCCAGCAGTGCCACAGGGGGCCCGGACACCGGGGAGCTGTTTTTT. Its protein product is CASSATGGPDTGELFF.